These 27 T cell receptor beta chains were sequenced from one sample in a study of blood T cell repertoires in COVID-19. Clones were sequenced by immunoSEQ multiplex PCR, and TCRdb holds only the in-frame ones, with some missing. The sample records under 450,000 clones, over 80% being singletons. Sequencing was carried out using PBMCs or T cells enriched from blood (not recorded which). These TCRs come from a woman aged 45-65 years who had recovered from COVID-19.

The gene calls are TRBV6-1 and TRBJ1-1; 8 bases align to TRBD1. The germline CDR1 and CDR2 sequences are MNHNS and SASEGT. Trimming removed 4 bases from V and 1 base from J; junction bases left unmatched: 20. The length of the CDR3 is 20 residues. CDR3 coding DNA: TGTGCCAGCAGTGCCTATATAAGCGGACAGGGCTCTGGATCGAACACTGAAGCTTTCTTT. Its translation is CASSAYISGQGSGSNTEAFF.

This clone appeared a few times. This chain uses TRBV29-1 with TRBJ2-1; 10 bases fit TRBD2. This CDR3 is built from 16 residues. V was pared by 7 bases and J by 7 bases, with 16 bases of the junction left unmatched. The germline V gene has CDR1 SQVTM and CDR2 ANQGSEA. The chain's CDR3 is CSGNELAGGSRNEQFF. CDR3 nucleotides: TGCAGCGGGAATGAATTAGCGGGAGGTTCAAGGAATGAGCAGTTCTTC.

This chain links TRBV6-5 with TRBJ1-2; 9 positions agree with TRBD1. This CDR3 has 11 amino acids. V shed 10 bases and J 6 bases; nucleotides not matched to a gene: 3. Germline loops: CDR1 MNHEY, CDR2 SVGAGI. The CDR3 loop reads CAKGTGNGYTF. CDR3 sequence (DNA): TGTGCCAAGGGGACAGGGAATGGCTACACCTTC.

The chain joins TRBV5-4 to TRBJ2-3; 10 bases match TRBD2. The CDR3 has 14 amino acids. Germline assignment: CDR1 SGHNT and CDR2 YYREEE (reference sequence). Germline trimming cut 4 bases from V and 3 bases from J; bases unmatched to any gene: 2. This CDR3 is CASSGGLATDTQYF. In DNA, the CDR3 is TGTGCCAGCAGCGGGGGACTAGCGACAGATACGCAGTATTTT.

This sequence joins TRBV27 and TRBJ2-7; TRBD1 is a possible D gene (6 bases). The CDR3 length is 14 residues. Germline V gene sequence: CDR1 MNHEY, CDR2 SMNVEV (reference sequence). Trimming took off 7 bases at V and 7 bases at J, with 20 bases between the two ends. This chain's CDR3 is CASMGVGQSGEQYF. DNA of the CDR3: TGTGCCAGCATGGGTGTAGGACAGTCCGGGGAGCAGTACTTC.

The chain uses TRBV7-9 and TRBJ1-1; D is ambiguous. The V and J ends lost 4 bases and 0 bases respectively, with 9 bases between them. The germline V gene has CDR1 SEHNR and CDR2 FQNEAQ (reference sequence). CDR3 size: 14 residues. The CDR3 sequence: CASSWGGMNTEAFF. The CDR3 nucleotides are TGTGCCAGCAGCTGGGGAGGTATGAACACTGAAGCTTTCTTT.

The chain recombines TRBV25-1 with TRBJ1-3, with D perhaps matching TRBD1 (6 bases). This CDR3 spans 13 amino acids. Trimming removed 10 bases from V and 2 bases from J, with 12 bases in between. CDR1 and CDR2 (germline): MGHDK, SYGVNS. CDR3 residues: CATDPGAGNTIYF. CDR3 sequence (DNA): TGTGCCACCGATCCAGGGGCTGGAAACACCATATATTTT.

V usage is TRBV16 and J usage is TRBJ1-1; the match to TRBD1 covers 8 bases. Germline assignment: CDR1 KGHSY and CDR2 FQNENV. The CDR3 length is 17 residues. With V trimmed by 0 bases and J by 3 bases, 9 bases remained unmatched. As DNA, the CDR3 is TGTGCCAGCAGCCAATCGTCATGGGCAGGGGGCTACACTGAAGCTTTCTTT. Residues: CASSQSSWAGGYTEAFF. The whole variable domain, filled in from reference TRBV16 and TRBJ1-1, reads GEEVAQTPKHLVRGEGQKAKLYCAPIKGHSYVFWYQQVLKNEFKFLISFQNENVFDETGMPKERFSAKCLPNSPCSLEIQATKLEDSAVYFCASSQSSWAGGYTEAFFGQGTRLTVV.

The chain has TRBV4-1 and TRBJ1-1, with unresolved D. The CDR3 length is 16 residues. The germline gives CDR1 MGHRA, CDR2 YSYEKL. Trimming removed 4 bases at V and 3 bases at J, with 18 bases between. CDR3 bases: TGCGCCAGCAGCCCTGTAGCTAGTATCGGGGACACTGAAGCTTTCTTT. It encodes CASSPVASIGDTEAFF.

The genes are TRBV30 and TRBJ1-1; 10 nucleotides line up with TRBD1. Germline assignment: CDR1 GTSNPN and CDR2 SVGIG (reference sequence). V was pared by 7 bases and J by 5 bases, with 10 bases of the junction left unmatched. CDR3 length equals 14 residues. For the CDR3, the DNA is TGTGCCTCAAGACCGGGACAGGGGCGGACTGAAGCTTTCTTT. It encodes CASRPGQGRTEAFF.

This clone was counted only a few times. J is TRBJ1-2 and V is TRBV12-5, with a possible D match to TRBD1 (6 bases). V gave up 2 bases and J gave up 2 bases, with 6 bases separating them. The CDR3 sequence is 13 residues long. CDR1 is LGHNT and CDR2 is FRNRAP in the germline V gene. The CDR3: CASGLTGNYGYTF. CDR3 DNA: TGTGCTAGTGGTTTGACAGGGAACTATGGCTACACCTTC.

The chain joins TRBV7-8 to TRBJ1-1, with D hard to call. CDR3 size: 12 residues. Trimming pared 5 bases from V and 8 bases from J, leaving 12 bases between. The germline CDR1 and CDR2 sequences are SGHVS and FQNEAQ. CDR3: CASSLRTGEAFF. CDR3 in DNA: TGTGCCAGCAGCCTCCGGACGGGAGAAGCTTTCTTT.

The chain uses TRBV27 and TRBJ2-1; 9 bases fit TRBD2. Per the germline V gene, CDR1 is MNHEY and CDR2 is SMNVEV (reference sequence). CDR3 length: 16 residues. V shed 4 bases and J 2 bases; nucleotides not matched to a gene: 6. CDR3 protein: CASSSRLAETYNEQFF. The CDR3 DNA follows: TGTGCCAGCAGTTCCAGACTAGCGGAGACCTACAATGAGCAGTTCTTC.

J is TRBJ2-1 and V is TRBV6-2 or TRBV6-3; D is unclear. Trimming shortened V by 3 bases and J by 10 bases, and 7 bases separated the two germline ends. Germline V gene lookup returns CDR1 MNHEY and CDR2 SVGEGT. The CDR3 spans 11 residues. The CDR3 DNA is TGTGCCAGCAGTTATAGTGTAGAGCAGTTCTTC. Translated, it gives CASSYSVEQFF.

V is TRBV5-1 and J is TRBJ2-1; the D gene is possibly TRBD2 (5 bases). The CDR3 has 15 residues. Trimming took 4 bases from V and 4 from J, leaving 15 bases between them. Looked up from germline, CDR1 is SGHRS and CDR2 is YFSETQ. The CDR3 spells CASSEGHVWYNEQFF. The DNA of the CDR3 is TGCGCCAGCAGCGAGGGCCACGTCTGGTACAATGAGCAGTTCTTC.

The chain employs TRBV9 and TRBJ2-2, with 8 bases that match TRBD2. The germline CDR1 and CDR2 sequences are SGDLS and YYNGEE. Trimming took 0 bases from V and 2 from J; bases not matched to a gene: 3. The length of the CDR3 is 16 residues. Written as DNA, the CDR3 is TGTGCCAGCAGCGTAGCACTAGCGGTTAACACCGGGGAGCTGTTTTTT. It yields the protein CASSVALAVNTGELFF.

This chain uses TRBV7-2 with TRBJ1-3; D gene uncertain. The V end was cut by 4 bases, the J end by 0 bases, with 4 bases between. Germline assignment: CDR1 SGHTA and CDR2 FQGNSA. There are 13 residues in the CDR3. The chain's CDR3 is CASSSFSGNTIYF. For the CDR3, the DNA is TGTGCCAGCAGCTCGTTCTCTGGAAACACCATATATTTT.

J is TRBJ2-3 and V is TRBV7-9, with 8 bases identical to TRBD1. The V gene's germline CDR1 is SEHNR and CDR2 FQNEAQ (reference sequence). The CDR3 is made up of 15 amino acids. Trimming took 5 bases from V and 2 from J; bases not matched to a gene: 6. The CDR3 sequence: CASSLWTGITDTQYF. The CDR3 DNA is TGTGCCAGCAGCCTCTGGACAGGGATCACAGATACGCAGTATTTT.

V is TRBV19 and J is TRBJ1-1, with D maybe TRBD1 (5 bases). The CDR3 is 15 amino acids. V lost 5 bases and J lost 0, with 13 bases in between. Germline loops: CDR1 LNHDA, CDR2 SQIVND (reference sequence). The CDR3 here is CASSLGAGMNTEAFF. The CDR3 DNA reads TGTGCCAGTAGTCTAGGGGCGGGGATGAACACTGAAGCTTTCTTT.

The rearrangement links TRBV11-2 to TRBJ1-5, with 7 bases identical to TRBD1. Per germline, CDR1 SGHAT and CDR2 FQNNGV. The length of the CDR3 is 14 residues. V shed 5 bases, J shed 6 bases, and the junction held 7 bases outside the gene matches. The chain's CDR3 is CASSRQGSGQPQHF. CDR3 DNA: TGTGCCAGCAGCCGACAGGGTTCAGGTCAGCCCCAGCATTTT.

The CDR3 here is CASSPGTGWNTGELFF. Written as DNA, the CDR3 is TGTGCCAGTAGTCCGGGGACAGGGTGGAACACCGGGGAGCTGTTTTTT. The V call is TRBV19, the J call TRBJ2-2; 9 bases agree with TRBD1. J lost 1 base, V lost 5 bases, and 5 bases had no gene match. Germline CDR1 and CDR2: LNHDA and SQIVND (reference sequence). The length of the CDR3 is 16 residues.

The chain's CDR3 is CASSLGQGARSGNEKLFF. In DNA form, the CDR3 reads TGCGCCAGCAGCTTGGGACAGGGGGCTCGGTCGGGTAATGAAAAACTGTTTTTT. V gene TRBV5-1 combines with J gene TRBJ1-4; 10 positions match TRBD1. Germline loops: CDR1 SGHRS, CDR2 YFSETQ. The CDR3 length is 18 residues. V lost 0 bases to trimming and J lost 4 bases; unmatched junction nucleotides: 9.

This clone was picked up one time. The chain employs TRBV30 and TRBJ1-6; possibly TRBD1 for D (5 bases). Germline CDR1 reads GTSNPN; CDR2 reads SVGIG (reference sequence). Between the trimmed V and J ends, which lost 7 bases and 8 bases, there was a span of 12 bases. This CDR3 has 12 amino acids. In nucleotides, the CDR3 is TGTGCCTTCAGGGTCATAGATTCACCCCTCCACTTT. This gives the protein CAFRVIDSPLHF.

The chain links TRBV4-2 to TRBJ1-1; D is ambiguous. The V end lost 4 bases, the J end lost 1 base, and 10 bases lay between the germline ends. Germline loops: CDR1 LGHNA, CDR2 YNFKEQ. The CDR3 is made up of 14 amino acids. CDR3 residues: CASSPGQANTEAFF. The CDR3 DNA reads as TGTGCCAGCAGCCCAGGCCAGGCGAACACTGAAGCTTTCTTT.

The V gene is TRBV7-3, the J gene TRBJ2-6; D is undetermined. Trimming pared 4 bases from V and 2 bases from J, leaving 3 bases between. The germline gives CDR1 SGHTA, CDR2 FQGTGA. The CDR3 loop spans 13 amino acids. The CDR3 DNA reads as TGTGCCAGCAGCTGGCCTGGGGCCAACGTCCTGACTTTC. Amino acid sequence: CASSWPGANVLTF.

This chain joins TRBV15 and TRBJ1-1; maybe TRBD1 (6 bases). CDR1 is LNHNV and CDR2 is YYDKDF in the germline V gene (reference sequence). The CDR3 covers 15 residues. V gave up 0 bases and J gave up 6 bases, with 14 bases separating them. As DNA, the CDR3 is TGTGCCACCAGCAGAGAGGGCAGGGGAAATCCTGAAGCTTTCTTT. Translation: CATSREGRGNPEAFF.

A remark on this clone: The sample contains more than one DNA sequence encoding this CDR3. The V and J genes are TRBV7-2 and TRBJ2-5, with 9 bases fitting TRBD2. This CDR3 comprises 14 residues. The ends lost 5 bases at V and 2 bases at J; junction bases unmatched: 3. Germline-derived CDR1 and CDR2 are SGHTA and FQGNSA. CDR3 bases: TGTGCCAGCAGCCTACTAGCGGGTCAAGAGACCCAGTACTTC. Translating it yields CASSLLAGQETQYF.